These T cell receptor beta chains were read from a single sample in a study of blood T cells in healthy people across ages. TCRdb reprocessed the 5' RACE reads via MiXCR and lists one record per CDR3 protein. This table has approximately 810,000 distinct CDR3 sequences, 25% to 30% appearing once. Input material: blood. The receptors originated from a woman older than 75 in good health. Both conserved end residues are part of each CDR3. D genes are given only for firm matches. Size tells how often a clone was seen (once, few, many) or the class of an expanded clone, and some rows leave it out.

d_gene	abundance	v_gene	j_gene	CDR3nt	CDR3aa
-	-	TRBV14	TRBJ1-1	TGTGCCAGCAGCCGAGCCGAGGGGTACACTGAAGCTTTCTTT	CASSRAEGYTEAFF
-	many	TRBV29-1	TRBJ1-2	TGCAGCGTTGAAAGGGATGGCTACACCTTC	CSVERDGYTF
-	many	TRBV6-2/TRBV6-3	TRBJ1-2	TGTGCCAGCAGTTACGGCAGGGCCTATGGCTACACCTTC	CASSYGRAYGYTF
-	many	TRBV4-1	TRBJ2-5	TGCGCCAGCAGTCCCTATCCACCGAACGAGGGATACCAAGAGACCCAGTACTTC	CASSPYPPNEGYQETQYF
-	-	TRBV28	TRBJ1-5	TGTGCCAGCAGTTTGGGTCTACAGGGACTCAATCAGCCCCAGCATTTT	CASSLGLQGLNQPQHF
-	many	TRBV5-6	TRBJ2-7	TGTGCCAGCAGCTTGTGGTCCCCCAGCCTATACGAGCAGTACTTC	CASSLWSPSLYEQYF
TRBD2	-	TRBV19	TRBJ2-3	TGTGCCAGCCGGGCGCGGGGGGGCACAGATACGCAGTATTTT	CASRARGGTDTQYF
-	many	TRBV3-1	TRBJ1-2	TGTGCCAGCAGCCAAGCTCCAGGGGGCTACACCTTC	CASSQAPGGYTF
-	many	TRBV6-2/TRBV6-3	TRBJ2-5	TGTGCCAGACCCCGAATGGAGGCAGGGGAAGGAAAAGAGACCCAGTACTTC	CARPRMEAGEGKETQYF
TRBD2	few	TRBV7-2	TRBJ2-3	TGTGCCAGCAGCCAAGATCGTAGCGGGGGGGCGTATTTT	CASSQDRSGGAYF
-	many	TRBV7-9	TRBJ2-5	TGTGCCAGCAGCGGAGAGACCCAGTACTTC	CASSGETQYF
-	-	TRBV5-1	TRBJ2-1	TGCGCCAGCAGCCTTGCGCCCAGGAGCTCCTACAATGAGCAGTTCTTC	CASSLAPRSSYNEQFF
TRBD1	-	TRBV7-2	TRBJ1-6	TGTGCCAGCAGCATAACAGCTTACAGGGGTTCACCCCTCCACTTT	CASSITAYRGSPLHF
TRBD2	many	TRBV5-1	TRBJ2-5	TGCGCCAGCAGCTTGATTGCAGCGGGGGCCCAAGAGACCCAGTACTTC	CASSLIAAGAQETQYF
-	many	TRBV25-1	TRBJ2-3	TGTGCCAGCAGTGAAGAAAAGGTCAGCCTCACAGATACGCAGTATTTT	CASSEEKVSLTDTQYF
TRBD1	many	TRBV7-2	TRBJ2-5	TGTGCCAGCAGCGCGGACAGGGGGTCTGAGACCCAGTACTTC	CASSADRGSETQYF
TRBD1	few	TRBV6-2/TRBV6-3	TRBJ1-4	TGTGCCAGCAGGTCCGGAGGGACAGGGAATGAAAAACTGTTTTTT	CASRSGGTGNEKLFF
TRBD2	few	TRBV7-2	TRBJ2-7	TGTGCCAGCAGCAAGACTAGCGGGGGGTCCTACGAGCAGTACTTC	CASSKTSGGSYEQYF
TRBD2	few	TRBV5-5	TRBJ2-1	TGTGCCAGCAGCTTGGGGCTAGCGGGGGTCAACTACAATGAGCAGTTCTTC	CASSLGLAGVNYNEQFF
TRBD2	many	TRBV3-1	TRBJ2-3	TGTGCCAGCAGCCTCGGACTAGCGGGGCCAATAGGCGGCACAGATACGCAGTATTTT	CASSLGLAGPIGGTDTQYF
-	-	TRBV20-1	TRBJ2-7	TGCAGTGCTAGTGGGGGGTTTGGGAATGAGCAGTACTTC	CSASGGFGNEQYF
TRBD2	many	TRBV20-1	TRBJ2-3	TGCAGTGCTAGAGGACTAATAGCGGGGGCTAGAGATACGCAGTATTTT	CSARGLIAGARDTQYF
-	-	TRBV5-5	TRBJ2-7	TGTGCCAGCAGCTTTCAGGCGGACAACTACAATGAGCAGTACTTC	CASSFQADNYNEQYF
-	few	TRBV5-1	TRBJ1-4	TGCGCCAGCAGCCCCGGGTCACGGCGGGGTAATGAAAAACTGTTTTTT	CASSPGSRRGNEKLFF
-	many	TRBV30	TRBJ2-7	TGTGCCTGGAGTGTAGGGCGTTACGAGCAGTACTTC	CAWSVGRYEQYF
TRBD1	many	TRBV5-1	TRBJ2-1	TGCGCCAGCAGCGGAGGGACAGGGGGCGATGAGCAGTTCTTC	CASSGGTGGDEQFF
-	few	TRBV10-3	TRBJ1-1	TGTGCCATCAGTGCTCCACAGGGAAGCACTGAAGCTTTCTTT	CAISAPQGSTEAFF
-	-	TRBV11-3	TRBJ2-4	TGTGCCAGCAGCTTAGCCCAGGGAAACATTCAGTACTTC	CASSLAQGNIQYF
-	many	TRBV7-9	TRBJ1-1	TGTGCCAGCAGCTTGTCGGAAGGCATTGGAGCTTTCTTT	CASSLSEGIGAFF
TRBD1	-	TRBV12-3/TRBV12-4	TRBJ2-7	TGTGCCAGCAGTTTAGAAGGGGGCAGGAGATCCTACGAGCAGTACTTC	CASSLEGGRRSYEQYF
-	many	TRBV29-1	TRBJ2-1	TGCAGCGTTGTCCGGGACCAAAACGTCGATGAGCAGTTCTTC	CSVVRDQNVDEQFF
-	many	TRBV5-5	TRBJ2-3	TGTGCCAGCAGCTTGGGTGTTACGGGGCCCGTGTCAGATACGCAGTATTTT	CASSLGVTGPVSDTQYF
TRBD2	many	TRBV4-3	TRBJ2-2	TGCGCCAGCAGCCTGGGTCCCGGGGGGGGGGAGCTGTTTTTT	CASSLGPGGGELFF
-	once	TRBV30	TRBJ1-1	TGTGCCCGTCAGGGAATCAACACTGAAGCTTTCTTT	CARQGINTEAFF
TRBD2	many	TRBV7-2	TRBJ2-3	TGTGCCAGCAGCTTAAAAGGCGGGGGGCGCGATACGCAGTATTTT	CASSLKGGGRDTQYF
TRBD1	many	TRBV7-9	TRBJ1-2	TGTGCCAGCAGCAATGAGCAGGGGGCGCTAGGCTACACCTTC	CASSNEQGALGYTF
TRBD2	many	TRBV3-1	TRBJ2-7	TGTGCCAGCAGCCGACCGGGACTAGCTTACGAGCAGTACTTC	CASSRPGLAYEQYF
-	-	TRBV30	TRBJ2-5	TGTGCCTGGGGACGACGATCAGAGACCCAGTACTTC	CAWGRRSETQYF
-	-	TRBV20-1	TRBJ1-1	TGCAGTGCTCCTAGCGTCAGGGTGAACACTGAAGCTTTCTTT	CSAPSVRVNTEAFF
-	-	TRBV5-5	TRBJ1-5	TGTGCCAGCAGCCTAAGGGGGGGAGGCTGCAATCAGCCCCAGCATTTT	CASSLRGGGCNQPQHF
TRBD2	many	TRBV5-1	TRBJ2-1	TGCGCCAGCAGCGAGGGACTAGCGGGGCCCTACAATGAGCAGTTCTTC	CASSEGLAGPYNEQFF
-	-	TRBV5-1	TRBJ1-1	TGCGCCAGCAGCTTGGGGGCCTACATCGGGAAGGGGAGCACTGAAGCTTTCTTT	CASSLGAYIGKGSTEAFF
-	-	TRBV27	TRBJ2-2	TGTGCCAGCAGTTTAGCAGGGCGGAACACCGGGGAGCCGTTTTTT	CASSLAGRNTGEPFF
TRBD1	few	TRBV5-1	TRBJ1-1	TGCGCCAGCAGCTTGCAACTTAGGGGGCAGTCCACTGAAGCTTTCTTT	CASSLQLRGQSTEAFF
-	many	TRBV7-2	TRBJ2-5	TGTGCCAGCACCTTGTCGGGGTATTGGCGGGAGACCCAGTACTTC	CASTLSGYWRETQYF
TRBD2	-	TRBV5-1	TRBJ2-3	TGCGCCAGCAGCTTCTCCGAAGCGGGGGTACTTGATACGCAGTATTTT	CASSFSEAGVLDTQYF
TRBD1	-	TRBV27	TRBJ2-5	TGTGCCAGCAGTCTCGGGACAGGGCGGGGTTTGGAGACCCAGTACTTC	CASSLGTGRGLETQYF
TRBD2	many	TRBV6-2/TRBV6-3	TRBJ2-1	TGTGCCAGCACCGCACTATCGGGACTAGCGGGGGGGGCCTACAATGAGCAGTTCTTC	CASTALSGLAGGAYNEQFF
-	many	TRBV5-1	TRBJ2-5	TGCGCCAGCAGCTTGGGGGGGGACAGAGATCGACAGCAGTACTTC	CASSLGGDRDRQQYF
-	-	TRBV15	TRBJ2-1	TGTGCCACCAGCAGAATAGGGCTGGACTACAATGAGCAGTTCTTC	CATSRIGLDYNEQFF
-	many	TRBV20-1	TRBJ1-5	TGCAGTGCTAGGATGGACTTGGCCCAGCATTTT	CSARMDLAQHF
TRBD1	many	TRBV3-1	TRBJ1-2	TGTGCCAGCAGGGCGCCGGGACAGGGAAACTATGGCTACACCTTC	CASRAPGQGNYGYTF
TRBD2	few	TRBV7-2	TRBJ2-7	TGTGCCAGCAGCTATGGGACTAGCGGGGGGGGGCAGTACTTC	CASSYGTSGGGQYF
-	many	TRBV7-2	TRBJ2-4	TGTGCCAGCAGCTTATACAGGGCCGAAAACATTCAGTACTTC	CASSLYRAENIQYF
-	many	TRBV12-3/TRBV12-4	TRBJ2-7	TGTGCCAGCAGTCCTGACCACTACGAGCAGTACTTC	CASSPDHYEQYF
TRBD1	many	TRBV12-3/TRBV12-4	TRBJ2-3	TGTGCCAGCAGTTACCAGACAGGGGGCATTCTCACAGATACGCAGTATTTT	CASSYQTGGILTDTQYF